The rows below give T cell receptor beta chains drawn from one sample of a study of cytomegalovirus exposure and HLA in healthy donors. Profiled with immunoSEQ multiplex PCR; TCRdb holds only in-frame clones, not every one. The sample consists of over 100,000 clones, 89% of them appearing once. The sample taken for sequencing was PBMCs. Receptors were obtained from a woman under 30 in good health and CMV-seronegative. CDR3s include the opening cysteine and the closing phenylalanine or tryptophan. D genes are given only for firm matches. Clone size is stated in some rows and not others, as once, few, many or a class when expanded.

abundance: .
v_gene: TRBV6-5
d_gene: .
j_gene: TRBJ1-1
CDR3aa: CASSYRGGPLNTEAFF
CDR3nt: TGTGCCAGCAGTTACCGGGGGGGACCGCTGAACACTGAAGCTTTCTTT

abundance: .
v_gene: TRBV18
d_gene: .
j_gene: TRBJ1-4
CDR3aa: CASSPRQGGEKLFF
CDR3nt: TGTGCCAGCTCACCAAGGCAGGGAGGCGAAAAACTGTTTTTT

abundance: .
v_gene: TRBV10-3
d_gene: TRBD1
j_gene: TRBJ2-7
CDR3aa: CAISDPGTGGSYEQYF
CDR3nt: TGTGCCATCAGTGATCCCGGGACAGGGGGGTCCTACGAGCAGTACTTC

abundance: .
v_gene: TRBV18
d_gene: TRBD1
j_gene: TRBJ1-1
CDR3aa: CASSPDRVWTEAFF
CDR3nt: TGTGCCAGCTCACCTGACAGGGTGTGGACTGAAGCTTTCTTT

abundance: .
v_gene: TRBV25-1
d_gene: .
j_gene: TRBJ1-1
CDR3aa: CASSEGVLSNTEAFF
CDR3nt: TGTGCCAGCAGTGAGGGAGTCCTATCAAACACTGAAGCTTTCTTT

abundance: .
v_gene: TRBV19
d_gene: .
j_gene: TRBJ1-2
CDR3aa: CASSAQGPGYGYTF
CDR3nt: TGTGCCAGTAGTGCACAAGGGCCAGGGTATGGCTACACCTTC

abundance: .
v_gene: TRBV29-1
d_gene: .
j_gene: TRBJ1-5
CDR3aa: CSVEEGGGQPQHF
CDR3nt: TGCAGCGTTGAGGAGGGAGGAGGTCAGCCCCAGCATTTT

abundance: .
v_gene: TRBV15
d_gene: .
j_gene: TRBJ1-1
CDR3aa: CATSRVRGPNTEAFF
CDR3nt: TGTGCCACCAGCAGAGTCAGGGGCCCGAACACTGAAGCTTTCTTT

abundance: .
v_gene: TRBV18
d_gene: .
j_gene: TRBJ2-4
CDR3aa: CASSSMGRAKNIQYF
CDR3nt: TGTGCCAGCTCCTCAATGGGGCGGGCCAAAAACATTCAGTACTTC

abundance: .
v_gene: TRBV4-1
d_gene: .
j_gene: TRBJ2-4
CDR3aa: CASSQESATLAKNIQYF
CDR3nt: TGCGCCAGCAGCCAAGAATCTGCTACCCTAGCCAAAAACATTCAGTACTTC

abundance: .
v_gene: TRBV4-1
d_gene: .
j_gene: TRBJ2-2
CDR3aa: CASSQAPQGTNTGELFF
CDR3nt: TGCGCCAGCAGCCAAGCTCCTCAGGGGACGAACACCGGGGAGCTGTTTTTT

abundance: .
v_gene: TRBV2
d_gene: TRBD1
j_gene: TRBJ1-3
CDR3aa: CARGTGGNTIYF
CDR3nt: TGTGCCAGAGGGACAGGCGGAAACACCATATATTTT

abundance: .
v_gene: TRBV7-3
d_gene: TRBD2
j_gene: TRBJ2-2
CDR3aa: CASSLGLGNTGELFF
CDR3nt: TGTGCCAGCAGCTTAGGACTAGGCAACACCGGGGAGCTGTTTTTT

abundance: .
v_gene: TRBV18
d_gene: .
j_gene: TRBJ1-2
CDR3aa: CASSLTEEETNYGYTF
CDR3nt: TGTGCCAGCTCACTGACAGAAGAAGAAACTAACTATGGCTACACCTTC

abundance: .
v_gene: TRBV19
d_gene: .
j_gene: TRBJ1-3
CDR3aa: CASSIVTGNTIYF
CDR3nt: TGTGCCAGTAGTATAGTAACTGGAAACACCATATATTTT

abundance: once
v_gene: TRBV6-1
d_gene: .
j_gene: TRBJ2-2
CDR3aa: CASSLTGELFF
CDR3nt: TGTGCCAGCAGTCTAACCGGGGAGCTGTTTTTT

abundance: many
v_gene: TRBV20-1
d_gene: .
j_gene: TRBJ1-2
CDR3aa: CSAPDRSGYTF
CDR3nt: TGCAGTGCCCCCGACAGGTCGGGCTACACCTTC

abundance: .
v_gene: TRBV19
d_gene: TRBD1
j_gene: TRBJ2-7
CDR3aa: CASSIKGTGFSYEQYF
CDR3nt: TGTGCCAGTAGTATAAAGGGGACAGGATTTTCCTACGAGCAGTACTTC